The 13 T cell receptor beta chains below all came from one sample that was sequenced in a study of shared clonotypes between healthy human individuals. CD45RO-negative, CCR7-positively selected cells formed the naive CD8 fraction, excluding terminally differentiated effector memory CD45RA+ cells. The table came from immunoSEQ multiplex PCR; TCRdb's copy has only in-frame clones and leaves some out. The repertoire holds about 820,000 clones, with more than 85% as singletons. Input material: naive CD8+ T cells sorted from blood. Receptors were obtained from a man under 40 in good health.

The chain recombines TRBV10-1 with TRBJ2-2; 8 nucleotides match TRBD1. The germline V gene has CDR1 WNHNN and CDR2 SYGVQD (reference sequence). The CDR3 runs to 17 residues. V lost 6 bases to trimming and J lost 7 bases; unmatched junction nucleotides: 16. Written as DNA, the CDR3 is TGCGCCAGCAGGGGGAGTCAGGGCAGGGGGCTTATCGGGGAGCTGTTTTTT. Amino acids: CASRGSQGRGLIGELFF.

The chain couples TRBV21-1 to TRBJ2-5; TRBD2 was called by the table and not checked on the DNA. TRBV21-1 is termed a pseudogene. The CDR3 runs 17 residues. The CDR3 protein is CASSKQSGGRRQETQYF. The CDR3 DNA is TGTGCCAGCAGCAAACAAAGTGGCGGGCGAAGGCAAGAGACCCAGTACTTC.

The CDR3 loop is CASSHRAQGTSYNEQFF. The CDR3 DNA sequence: TGCGCCAGCAGCCACCGCGCGCAGGGGACATCCTACAATGAGCAGTTCTTC. The chain joins TRBV4-1 to TRBJ2-1; D is perhaps TRBD1 (6 bases). This CDR3 contains 17 residues. The germline V and J ends were trimmed by 3 bases and 1 base, with 16 bases remaining between them. Germline assignment: CDR1 MGHRA and CDR2 YSYEKL.

The chain has TRBV5-1 and TRBJ2-2; a possible D gene is TRBD2 (5 bases). Germline CDR1 reads SGHRS; CDR2 reads YFSETQ. CDR3 length equals 17 residues. V gave up 0 bases and J gave up 2 bases, with 14 bases separating them. The CDR3 loop reads CASSLGGFVPNTGELFF. CDR3 bases: TGCGCCAGCAGCTTGGGAGGGTTCGTCCCCAACACCGGGGAGCTGTTTTTT.

V is TRBV19 and J is TRBJ1-2, with 8 positions matching TRBD1. Germline CDR1 reads LNHDA; CDR2 reads SQIVND (reference sequence). There are 16 residues in the CDR3. V trimming: 3 bases; J trimming: 0 bases; junction bases outside the gene matches: 6. The CDR3 DNA follows: TGTGCCAGTAGTATGGTGCCGGGACAGGCTAACTATGGCTACACCTTC. It codes for CASSMVPGQANYGYTF.

The chain joins TRBV9 to TRBJ2-1, with no clear D. The CDR3 has 13 residues. CDR1 and CDR2 (germline): SGDLS, YYNGEE. Trimming took 0 bases from V and 2 from J, leaving 3 bases between them. This CDR3 is CASSVGAYNEQFF. The CDR3 DNA follows: TGTGCCAGCAGCGTAGGAGCCTACAATGAGCAGTTCTTC.

Points on this clone: This same CDR3 is encoded by further DNA sequences in the sample. The CDR3 DNA follows: TGTGCCAGCAGTTTACTCGGACTAGAAGAGACCCAGTACTTC. This codes for CASSLLGLEETQYF. V usage is TRBV27 and J usage is TRBJ2-5; 7 bases match TRBD2. In germline, CDR1 is MNHEY, CDR2 SMNVEV (reference sequence). The length of the CDR3 is 14 residues. Unmatched junction bases numbered 3, after V lost 2 bases and J lost 3 bases.

The V gene is TRBV4-2, the J gene TRBJ1-4; 7 bases map to TRBD1. Germline CDR1 is LGHNA and CDR2 is YNFKEQ. CDR3 length: 14 residues. Trimming at V came to 1 base and at J to 7 bases, leaving 3 bases not matched to a gene. CDR3 amino acids: CASSQVDRAEKLFF. CDR3 nucleotides: TGTGCCAGCAGCCAAGTTGACAGGGCTGAAAAACTGTTTTTT.

The gene calls are TRBV13 and TRBJ2-1, with TRBD2 matching over 7 bases. CDR3 size: 15 residues. Germline loops: CDR1 PRHDT, CDR2 FYEKMQ (reference sequence). V lost 4 bases, J lost 6 bases, and 9 bases stayed unmatched. This CDR3 is CASSSRGGVVNEQFF. The DNA of the CDR3 is TGTGCCAGCAGCTCCCGTGGGGGGGTCGTCAATGAGCAGTTCTTC.

V gene TRBV27 combines with J gene TRBJ2-7, with a weak D call TRBD1 (6 bases). Germline CDR1 is MNHEY and CDR2 is SMNVEV (reference sequence). CDR3 size: 16 residues. V was clipped by 0 bases and J by 3 bases, with 15 bases between them. The CDR3 sequence: CASSLSAGVVSYEQYF. CDR3 bases: TGTGCCAGCAGTTTATCAGCAGGGGTCGTAAGCTACGAGCAGTACTTC.

This rearrangement joins TRBV5-1 to TRBJ1-1; D might be TRBD1 (5 bases). The germline V and J ends were trimmed by 2 bases and 12 bases, with 17 bases remaining between them. CDR3 length equals 13 residues. Germline assignment: CDR1 SGHRS and CDR2 YFSETQ. The CDR3 sequence: CASSLDSSILTFF. The CDR3 bases are TGCGCCAGCAGCTTAGACAGTAGCATACTAACTTTCTTT.

The V and J genes are TRBV7-2 and TRBJ1-2, with D hard to call. V was shortened by 2 bases and J by 3 bases, with 19 bases between the two germline ends. This CDR3 has 17 residues. CDR1 and CDR2 from the germline V gene are SGHTA and FQGNSA. The CDR3 nucleotides read TGTGCCAGCAGCTTAAGCGCTGAGGGTTCCCTAGACTATGGCTACACCTTC. Protein: CASSLSAEGSLDYGYTF.

The chain links TRBV27 to TRBJ1-4, with no clear D. Between the trimmed V and J ends, which lost 1 base and 0 bases, there was a span of 3 bases. Germline CDR1 is MNHEY and CDR2 is SMNVEV (reference sequence). The CDR3 covers 14 residues. The CDR3 is CASSLLSTNEKLFF. Written as DNA, the CDR3 is TGTGCCAGCAGTTTATTATCAACTAATGAAAAACTGTTTTTT.